One and the same sample provided the 18 T cell receptor beta chains below, sequenced in a study of blood T cell repertoires in COVID-19 (dated by TCRdb to about 2020). The library was obtained by the immunoSEQ multiplex PCR assay. TCRdb retrieved this table from immuneACCESS and kept in-frame rearrangements only. Not all clones are present; in checked studies, unresolved V genes account for under half, and no reason is known for the remainder. The sample contains about 300,000 clones, roughly 86% of them found a single time. 1% to 1.5% of the sample lies in the top ten. Source material: peripheral blood. The receptors shown here come from a man aged 65 to 79 with acute or convalescent COVID-19.

The rearrangement links TRBV18 to TRBJ2-7, with TRBD2 identical over 13 bases. V trimming: 2 bases; J trimming: 5 bases; junction bases outside the gene matches: 0. This CDR3 has 14 residues. Germline CDR1 reads KGHSH; CDR2 reads LQKENI. The CDR3 reads CASSPGLAGDEQYF. CDR3 in DNA: TGTGCCAGCTCACCAGGACTAGCGGGAGACGAGCAGTACTTC.

As concerns this clone: With a much larger clone just one base away, this may be a read error. Different DNA sequences within this sample yield the same CDR3. This chain links TRBV7-9 with TRBJ2-3; D is unclear. Germline CDR1 SEHNR, CDR2 FQNEAQ (reference sequence). V lost 5 bases, J lost 6 bases, and 18 bases lay in between. The CDR3 sequence is 15 residues long. The CDR3 nucleotides read TGTGCCAGCAGCCCAGTCCGCTCATTAATCGATACGCAGTATTTT. As protein: CASSPVRSLIDTQYF.

V is TRBV12-3 or TRBV12-4 and J is TRBJ1-1; 7 bases match TRBD1. The CDR3 is 13 residues long. V lost 5 bases to trimming and J lost 4 bases; unmatched junction nucleotides: 4. Here the CDR3 reads CASSTQGGTEAFF. Written as DNA, the CDR3 is TGTGCCAGCAGTACTCAGGGGGGCACTGAAGCTTTCTTT.

The chain employs TRBV7-8 and TRBJ2-1; D gene unclear. Trimming pared 0 bases from V and 9 bases from J, leaving 15 bases between. Germline CDR1 is SGHVS and CDR2 is FQNEAQ. CDR3 length: 15 amino acids. CDR3 loop: CASSLAATIVAEQFF. The DNA for the CDR3 is TGTGCCAGCAGCTTAGCGGCTACTATCGTCGCTGAGCAGTTCTTC.

This chain joins TRBV10-2 and TRBJ1-5; possibly TRBD1 for D (5 bases). Trimming removed 3 bases from V and 5 bases from J, with 11 bases in between. Looked up from germline, CDR1 is WSHSY and CDR2 is SAAADI. The CDR3 has 14 residues. CDR3 sequence: CASSDAGLHQPQHF. CDR3 DNA: TGCGCCAGCAGTGATGCAGGGTTACATCAGCCCCAGCATTTT.

This clone has just one count. The V gene is TRBV18, the J gene TRBJ1-2, with 9 nucleotides matching TRBD1. Germline V lookup: CDR1 KGHSH, CDR2 LQKENI. The CDR3 is 14 amino acids. The V gene end was trimmed by 8 bases and the J gene end by 5 bases; junction bases not matched to a gene: 9. The CDR3 nucleotides read TGTGCCAGCGCGCCACAGGGGGCGCGATATGGCTACACCTTC. Protein sequence: CASAPQGARYGYTF.

The V call is TRBV4-3, the J call TRBJ1-4; 7 bases line up with TRBD1. V dropped 3 bases and J dropped 3; count of bases not matched to a gene: 7. The CDR3 runs 16 residues. Germline V lookup: CDR1 LGHNA, CDR2 YSLEER. The CDR3 loop reads CASSQGGQSANEKLFF. DNA of the CDR3: TGCGCCAGCAGCCAGGGGGGACAGTCAGCTAATGAAAAACTGTTTTTT.

V is TRBV6-6 and J is TRBJ1-5, with TRBD1 as a possible D gene (6 bases). CDR1 is MNHNY, CDR2 SVGAGI, per germline (reference sequence). Trimming shortened V by 5 bases and J by 5 bases, and 10 bases separated the two germline ends. The CDR3 has 13 residues. DNA of the CDR3: TGTGCCAGCAGTAGGACAGCTGATCAGCCCCAGCATTTT. As protein: CASSRTADQPQHF.

About this clone itself: Other DNA sequences in the sample encode the same CDR3. The chain employs TRBV6-5 and TRBJ1-2, with TRBD1 matching 9 bases. Germline-derived CDR1 and CDR2 are MNHEY and SVGAGI. This CDR3 is built from 13 residues. Trimming removed 6 bases from V and 3 bases from J; junction bases left unmatched: 2. The CDR3 protein is CASSRDRDYGYTF. In nucleotides, the CDR3 is TGTGCCAGCAGCCGGGACAGGGACTATGGCTACACCTTC.

V is TRBV5-1 and J is TRBJ1-4, with 8 bases lining up with TRBD1. The J segment lost 5 bases and the V segment lost 4 bases, leaving 4 bases of the junction unmatched. Germline V CDR1 and CDR2: SGHRS, YFSETQ. The CDR3 has 14 residues. CDR3 region: CASSNTGGNEKLFF. For the CDR3, the DNA is TGCGCCAGCAGCAATACAGGGGGGAATGAAAAACTGTTTTTT.

V and J are TRBV9 and TRBJ2-1; no reliable D call. In germline, CDR1 is SGDLS, CDR2 YYNGEE. The V gene lost 0 bases and the J gene lost 7 bases, with 11 bases spanning the gap. The CDR3 contains 14 residues. The CDR3: CASSVVPHENEQFF. CDR3 sequence (DNA): TGTGCCAGCAGCGTAGTGCCTCACGAGAATGAGCAGTTCTTC. The whole variable domain, filled in from reference TRBV9 and TRBJ2-1, reads DSGVTQTPKHLITATGQRVTLRCSPRSGDLSVYWYQQSLDQGLQFLIQYYNGEERAKGNILERFSAQQFPDLHSELNLSSLELGDSALYFCASSVVPHENEQFFGPGTRLTVL.

This clone appeared a single time. The V call is TRBV5-4, the J call TRBJ2-2, with D unresolved. Germline loops: CDR1 SGHNT, CDR2 YYREEE (reference sequence). V lost 4 bases and J 5 bases, leaving 6 bases between the germline ends. This CDR3 region has 12 residues. In DNA, the CDR3 is TGTGCCAGCAGCACTACAACCGGGGAGCTGTTTTTT. Its protein product is CASSTTTGELFF. Full variable domain (remainder filled in from reference TRBV5-4 and TRBJ2-2): ETGVTQSPTHLIKTRGQQVTLRCSSQSGHNTVSWYQQALGQGPQFIFQYYREEENGRGNFPPRFSGLQFPNYSSELNVNALELDDSALYLCASSTTTGELFFGEGSRLTVL.

The chain joins TRBV7-6 to TRBJ2-7, with D possibly being TRBD1 (6 bases). Trimming shortened V by 1 base and J by 8 bases, and 12 bases separated the two germline ends. This CDR3 has 13 amino acids. Per the germline V gene, CDR1 is SGHVS and CDR2 is FNYEAQ. CDR3 DNA: TGTGCCAGCAGCTTAGAACGGACAGCAAAGCAGTACTTC. This sequence encodes CASSLERTAKQYF.

The chain recombines TRBV10-3 with TRBJ2-7; 9 nucleotides align to TRBD2. There are 14 residues in the CDR3. The germline V gene encodes CDR1 ENHRY and CDR2 SYGVKD. Trimming at V came to 10 bases and at J to 0 bases, leaving 7 bases not matched to a gene. The CDR3 coding sequence is TGTGCCACCTCCCTAGCGGGGAGCTCCTACGAGCAGTACTTC. It translates to CATSLAGSSYEQYF.

The rearrangement uses TRBV3-1 (or the pseudogene TRBV3-2) and TRBJ1-4; TRBD1 agrees at 7 bases. Germline assignment: CDR1 LGHDT and CDR2 YNNKEL (reference sequence). V shed 0 bases, J shed 7 bases, and the junction held 11 bases outside the gene matches. CDR3 size: 17 residues. The CDR3 region has the DNA TGTGCCAGCAGCCAAGAGCATCGGACAGGCGGTTTTGAAAAACTGTTTTTT. Its protein product is CASSQEHRTGGFEKLFF.

This clone was seen a handful of times. The genes are TRBV19 and TRBJ2-7; 7 bases line up with TRBD1. The ends lost 6 bases at V and 5 bases at J; junction bases unmatched: 13. The CDR3 sequence is 15 residues long. Germline V CDR1 and CDR2: LNHDA, SQIVND (reference sequence). The chain's CDR3 is CASSKMKTGIHEQYF. The CDR3 DNA reads as TGTGCCAGTAGCAAAATGAAGACAGGGATACACGAGCAGTACTTC.

This sequence joins TRBV11-3 and TRBJ2-2; no firm D call. There are 14 residues in the CDR3. Germline CDR1 is SGHNT and CDR2 is YENEEA. Trimming removed 1 base from V and 6 bases from J, with 9 bases in between. The CDR3 sequence: CASSLGRASGELFF. The CDR3 DNA reads TGTGCCAGCAGCTTAGGTCGAGCTTCCGGGGAGCTGTTTTTT. Full variable domain (missing parts from reference TRBV11-3 and TRBJ2-2): EAGVVQSPRYKIIEKKQPVAFWCNPISGHNTLYWYLQNLGQGPELLIRYENEEAVDDSQLPKDRFSAERLKGVDSTLKIQPAELGDSAVYLCASSLGRASGELFFGEGSRLTVL.

The rearrangement links TRBV5-1 to TRBJ2-7, with D possibly matching TRBD2 (6 bases). Per the germline V gene, CDR1 is SGHRS and CDR2 is YFSETQ. The V end lost 4 bases, the J end lost 1 base, and 12 bases lay between the germline ends. This CDR3 has 14 residues. The CDR3 DNA follows: TGCGCCAGCAGCCGGCAGGAGGGATCCTACGAGCAGTACTTC. This sequence encodes CASSRQEGSYEQYF.